The present entry profiles one TCR beta chain with its context. The CDR3 is 15 residues long. The V segment lost 6 bases and the J segment 9 bases; nucleotides outside the gene matches: 8. CDR1 and CDR2 from the germline V gene are MNHNS and SASEGT. The data originate from a study of shared clonotypes between healthy human individuals. Profiling relied on immunoSEQ multiplex PCR, and the TCRdb table lists in-frame clones only, not all of them. The table shows some 900,000 clones, with 60% to 85% occurring only once. The chain combines TRBV6-1 with TRBJ2-3, with 14 bases matching TRBD2. This TCR was recovered from a man aged 18 to 30 in good health. Sequencing was performed on memory CD4+ T cells sorted from blood. As to subset: CD45RA-negative fraction. The CDR3 spells CASSASGLAGETQYF. The CDR3 bases are TGTGCCAGCAGCGCCTCGGGACTAGCGGGGGAGACGCAGTATTTT.